This TCR beta chain emerged from a study of tumor-infiltrating lymphocytes in primary liver carcinoma. Study at large: Staging of the tumors gave T1-T3 N0M0, with widths of about 4 to 10 cm. Sample yields of productive TCRbeta reads, ranging from roughly 3.5 to 7.13 million, were similar across tissue types.

Unsorted bulk tissue (about 18-32 mg) underwent RNA and DNA co-extraction. Enrolled patients were chronically infected with HBV and treatment-naive. Looked up from germline, CDR1 is SEHNR and CDR2 is FQNEAQ (reference sequence). CDR3 length: 13 amino acids. Turning to this clonotype: One end of the junction is discordant with germline, which a read error may explain.

Total RNA (about 500 ng) served as template for TCR beta cDNA synthesis primed by a constant-region primer. Slightly modified ARM-PCR with three nested multiplex PCR rounds yielded TCR beta libraries. TRBV1-TRBV30 forward primers and a C-beta reverse primer were used in the first two PCR rounds, which each ran for 10 cycles. From the multiplex PCR reads, TCRdb called clonotypes with MiXCR, one entry per CDR3 protein. Of tens of thousands of distinct CDR3 sequences listed, 75% are singletons. Sample: tumor-adjacent normal liver tissue. The receptor comes from a woman in her twenties or thirties with primary liver carcinoma and hepatitis B virus infection. This chain uses TRBV7-9 with TRBJ2-7; 8 positions match TRBD1. The CDR3 sequence: CVSSSDRGSEQYF. As DNA, the CDR3 is TGTGTCAGCAGCTCTGACAGGGGCAGCGAGCAGTACTTC.